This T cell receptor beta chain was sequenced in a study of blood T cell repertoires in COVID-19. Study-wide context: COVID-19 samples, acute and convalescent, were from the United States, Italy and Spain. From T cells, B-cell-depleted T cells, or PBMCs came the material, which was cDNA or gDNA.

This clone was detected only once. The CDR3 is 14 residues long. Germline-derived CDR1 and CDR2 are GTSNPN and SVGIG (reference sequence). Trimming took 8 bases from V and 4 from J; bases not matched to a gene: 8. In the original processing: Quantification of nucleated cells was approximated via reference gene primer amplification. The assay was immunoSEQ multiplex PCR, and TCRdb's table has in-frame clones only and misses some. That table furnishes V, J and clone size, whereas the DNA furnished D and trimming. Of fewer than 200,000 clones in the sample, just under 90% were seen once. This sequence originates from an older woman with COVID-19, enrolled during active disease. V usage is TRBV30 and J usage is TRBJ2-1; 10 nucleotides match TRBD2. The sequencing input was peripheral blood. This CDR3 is CAGSSGSLYNEQFF. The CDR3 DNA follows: TGTGCCGGCTCTAGCGGGAGCTTGTACAATGAGCAGTTCTTC.